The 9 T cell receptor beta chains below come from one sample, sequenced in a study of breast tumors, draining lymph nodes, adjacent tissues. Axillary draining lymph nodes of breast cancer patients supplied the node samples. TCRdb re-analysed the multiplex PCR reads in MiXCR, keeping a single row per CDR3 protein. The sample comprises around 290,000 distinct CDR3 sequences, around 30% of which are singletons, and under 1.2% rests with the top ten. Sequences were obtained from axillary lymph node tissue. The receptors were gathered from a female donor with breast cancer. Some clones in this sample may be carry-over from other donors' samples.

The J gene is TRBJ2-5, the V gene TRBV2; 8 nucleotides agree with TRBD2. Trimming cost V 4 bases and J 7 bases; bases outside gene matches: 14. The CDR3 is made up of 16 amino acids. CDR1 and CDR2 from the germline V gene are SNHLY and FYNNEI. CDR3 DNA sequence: TGTGCCAGCAGTGTGGGACTAGGGAGGGCCGTTTGGACCCAGTACTTC. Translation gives CASSVGLGRAVWTQYF.

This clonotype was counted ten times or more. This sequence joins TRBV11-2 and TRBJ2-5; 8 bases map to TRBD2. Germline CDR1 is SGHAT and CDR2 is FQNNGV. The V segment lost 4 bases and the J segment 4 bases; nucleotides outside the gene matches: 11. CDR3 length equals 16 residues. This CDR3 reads CASSSGTRGFGETQYF. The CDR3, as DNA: TGTGCCAGCAGCTCAGGGACTAGGGGGTTTGGAGAGACCCAGTACTTC.

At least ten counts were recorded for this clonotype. CDR3 residues: CASWYGGNQPQHF. The CDR3 nucleotides are TGTGCCAGCTGGTACGGGGGCAATCAGCCCCAGCATTTT. V is TRBV6-1 and J is TRBJ1-5; unclear D gene. CDR1 MNHNS and CDR2 SASEGT come from the germline V gene. CDR3 length: 13 amino acids. Trimming took 8 bases from V and 2 from J, leaving 10 bases between them.

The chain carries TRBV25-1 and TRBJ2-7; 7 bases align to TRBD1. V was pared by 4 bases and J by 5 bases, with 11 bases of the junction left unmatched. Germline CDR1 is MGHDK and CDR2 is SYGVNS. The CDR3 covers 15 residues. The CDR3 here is CASSASRGGSNEQYF. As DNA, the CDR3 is TGTGCCAGCAGTGCTAGTCGAGGGGGCTCTAACGAGCAGTACTTC.

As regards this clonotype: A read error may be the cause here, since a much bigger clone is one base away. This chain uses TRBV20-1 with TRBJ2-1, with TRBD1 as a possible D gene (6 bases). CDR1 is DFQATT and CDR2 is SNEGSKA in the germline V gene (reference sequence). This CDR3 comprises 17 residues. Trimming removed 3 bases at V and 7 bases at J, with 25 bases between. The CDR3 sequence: CSARDRHLQGSGNEQFF. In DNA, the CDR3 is TGCAGTGCTAGGGACCGTCACCTCCAGGGGTCCGGGAATGAGCAGTTCTTC.

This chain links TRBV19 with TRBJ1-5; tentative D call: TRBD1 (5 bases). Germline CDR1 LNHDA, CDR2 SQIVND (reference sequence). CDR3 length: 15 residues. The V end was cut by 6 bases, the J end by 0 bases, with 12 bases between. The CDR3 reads CASRAGTYSNQPQHF. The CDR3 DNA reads TGTGCCAGTAGGGCCGGGACTTATAGCAATCAGCCCCAGCATTTT.

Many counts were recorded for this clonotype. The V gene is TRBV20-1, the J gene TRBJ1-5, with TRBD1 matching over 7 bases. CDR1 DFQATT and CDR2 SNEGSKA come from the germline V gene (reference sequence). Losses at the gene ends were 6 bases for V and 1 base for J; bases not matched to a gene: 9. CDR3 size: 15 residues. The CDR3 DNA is TGCAGTGCCCACAGGGGAGAGCTGAGCAATCAGCCCCAGCATTTT. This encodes CSAHRGELSNQPQHF.

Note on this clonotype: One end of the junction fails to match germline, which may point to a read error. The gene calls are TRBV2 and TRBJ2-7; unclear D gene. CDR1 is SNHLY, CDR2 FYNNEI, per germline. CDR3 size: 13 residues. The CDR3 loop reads CASTRGYSYEQHF. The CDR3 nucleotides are TGTGCCAGCACTCGTGGATACTCCTACGAGCAGCACTTC.

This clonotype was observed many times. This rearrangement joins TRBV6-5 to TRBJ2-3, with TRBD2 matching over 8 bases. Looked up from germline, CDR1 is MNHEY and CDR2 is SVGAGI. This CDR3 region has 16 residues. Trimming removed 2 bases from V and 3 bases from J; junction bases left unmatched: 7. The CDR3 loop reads CASSYSSGGPTDTQYF. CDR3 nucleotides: TGTGCCAGCAGTTACAGTTCGGGAGGGCCGACAGATACGCAGTATTTT.